These 10 T cell receptor beta chains came from one sample sequenced in a study of cytomegalovirus exposure and HLA in healthy donors. Use of 60 Vbeta and 13 Jbeta primers characterized the PCR. Assay used: immunoSEQ multiplex PCR; TCRdb lists only in-frame clones, some missing. Here the sample spans around 180,000 clones, around three quarters being singletons. The material sequenced was PBMCs. Source of these receptors: a woman in her thirties or forties in good health and CMV-seronegative.

There are a few counts of this clone. The V call is TRBV11-2, the J call TRBJ2-5; 8 bases are a match to TRBD2. Germline V gene sequence: CDR1 SGHAT, CDR2 FQNNGV. The V and J ends lost 5 bases and 10 bases, in that order; junction bases with no gene match: 12. The CDR3 length is 14 residues. CDR3 bases: TGTGCCAGCAGCCCGGGGGGGACTCTGAGGGGCCAGTACTTC. This translates into CASSPGGTLRGQYF.

The V call is TRBV21-1, the J call TRBJ1-1; whether TRBD1, the table's D call, matches the DNA was not checked. TRBV21-1 is a known pseudogene. The CDR3 has 12 amino acids. The CDR3 loop reads CASSSRGRVAFF. As DNA, the CDR3 is TGTGCCAGCAGCAGTAGGGGAAGGGTGGCTTTCTTT.

This clone occurred once. V and J are TRBV7-2 and TRBJ2-1, with a tentative D call TRBD1 (6 bases). V lost 3 bases and J lost 8, with 17 bases in between. CDR3 size: 15 residues. CDR1 and CDR2 (germline): SGHTA, FQGNSA. CDR3 nucleotides: TGTGCCAGCAGCTTCGATGGCCGCCCAGGGGATGAGCAGTTCTTC. This encodes CASSFDGRPGDEQFF.

With regard to this clone: The junction and the germline gene differ at one end; a read error may be behind it. The chain uses TRBV7-7 and TRBJ2-5; D gene uncertain. Germline V gene sequence: CDR1 SSHAT, CDR2 FNYEAQ (reference sequence). The CDR3 runs to 13 residues. The CDR3 protein is CASSSSGQETQYF. The CDR3 nucleotides read TGTGCTAGCAGCTCATCAGGACAAGAGACCCAGTACTTC.

This chain connects TRBV7-8 to TRBJ2-4, with D possibly being TRBD1 (5 bases). Trimming pared 1 base from V and 0 bases from J, leaving 10 bases between. The CDR3 extends over 16 amino acids. Germline loops: CDR1 SGHVS, CDR2 FQNEAQ. This CDR3 is CASSLVQGLAKNIQYF. In DNA form, the CDR3 reads TGTGCCAGCAGCTTAGTCCAGGGCTTAGCCAAAAACATTCAGTACTTC.

The chain has TRBV10-2 and TRBJ2-7; no definite D call. The germline V gene has CDR1 WSHSY and CDR2 SAAADI. This CDR3 has 13 amino acids. The V end lost 4 bases, the J end lost 2 bases, and 9 bases lay between the germline ends. CDR3 residues: CASSGSGAYEQYF. The CDR3 DNA reads TGCGCCAGCAGTGGGTCCGGAGCCTACGAGCAGTACTTC.

The chain uses TRBV2 and TRBJ2-6, with 7 bases fitting TRBD1. With V trimmed by 8 bases and J by 4 bases, 8 bases remained unmatched. Germline-derived CDR1 and CDR2 are SNHLY and FYNNEI. This CDR3 region has 15 residues. In DNA form, the CDR3 reads TGTGCCAGCGGCTCACAGGGGAGAGGGGCCAACGTCCTGACTTTC. Translated, it gives CASGSQGRGANVLTF.

This clone appeared a single time. This chain uses TRBV29-1 with TRBJ2-4; the D gene is possibly TRBD1 (6 bases). V lost 5 bases to trimming and J lost 6 bases, with 17 bases between them. The CDR3 loop spans 14 amino acids. Germline loops: CDR1 SQVTM, CDR2 ANQGSEA. CDR3 sequence reads: CSVRTLTGINIQYF. Here the CDR3 DNA reads TGCAGCGTTAGAACCTTGACAGGAATAAACATTCAGTACTTC.

V and J are TRBV4-1 and TRBJ1-4, with 10 bases lining up with TRBD1. The CDR3 contains 15 residues. The V and J ends lost 0 bases and 8 bases, in that order; junction bases with no gene match: 3. Germline V CDR1 and CDR2: MGHRA, YSYEKL. CDR3 in amino acids: CASSQDTGQGEKLFF. CDR3 bases: TGCGCCAGCAGCCAAGATACGGGACAGGGGGAAAAACTGTTTTTT.

This chain connects TRBV7-9 to TRBJ1-1, with D possibly being TRBD1 (6 bases). The CDR3 is 14 residues long. The V gene's germline CDR1 is SEHNR and CDR2 FQNEAQ (reference sequence). V was clipped by 1 base and J by 4 bases, with 10 bases between them. The CDR3 sequence: CASSLGGGGTEAFF. The CDR3 DNA is TGTGCCAGCAGCTTAGGGGGGGGCGGCACTGAAGCTTTCTTT.